The clone carrying this TCR beta chain appeared many times. The antigen remains undetermined. One junction end disagrees with the germline gene, perhaps due to a read error. Germline-derived CDR1 and CDR2 are SGHAT and FQNNGV. The CDR3 runs to 16 residues. These data are taken from a study of neurological immune-mediated disorders. A single record per CDR3 protein comes from TCRdb applying MiXCR to the 5' RACE reads. The data hold 65,000 to 90,000 distinct CDR3 sequences, with 9% to 12% observed a single time. Findings and caveats of the study: Private repertoires in all groups were suggested, as expanded clones shared no CDR3 amino acid sequences across subjects.

Sequencing was carried out using PBMCs. The genes are TRBV11-2 and TRBJ2-4, with D maybe TRBD2 (7 bases). The sequence was collected from a man in his forties in good health. The CDR3 sequence is CASSLGRGGAKNIQYF. The CDR3 DNA follows: TGTGCCAGCAGTTTAGGGAGGGGGGGAGCCAAAAACATTCAGTACTTC.